This TCR beta chain is from a study of PD-L1 blockade in urothelial cancer. Study-level information: Patients' histories included 0 to 3 prior chemotherapy regimens. The researchers analyzed blood 3 weeks (second dose) and 6 weeks after treatment start. The median number of T cells present in blood samples was roughly 140,000.

Time point indicated: peripheral blood 6 weeks after treatment start. Patient sample counts ranged from 1 to 8, pretreatment and on-treatment. V shed 4 bases, J shed 7 bases, and the junction held 0 bases outside the gene matches. Per the germline V gene, CDR1 is SQVTM and CDR2 is ANQGSEA. There are 10 residues in the CDR3. Only in-frame clones appear in the TCRdb table, and some are missing; sequencing was by immunoSEQ multiplex PCR. The sample yields 66,000 or so clones, more than 70% seen once. The sequence came from a man between 60 and 75 years old with urothelial cancer. Here the sequenced sample was PBMCs, taken around atezolizumab (anti-PD-L1) treatment. The V gene is TRBV29-1, the J gene TRBJ1-2; 7 positions agree with TRBD1. For the CDR3, the DNA is TGCAGCGTTGGGACAGGTGGCTACACCTTC. Residues: CSVGTGGYTF. The full variable domain, with the rest looked up from reference TRBV29-1 and TRBJ1-2, is SAVISQKPSRDICQRGTSLTIQCQVDSQVTMMFWYRQQPGQSLTLIATANQGSEATYESGFVIDKFPISRPNLTFSTLTVSNMSPEDSSIYLCSVGTGGYTFGSGTRLTVV.